Only a few counts were recorded for the clone carrying this T cell receptor beta chain. Its antigen is undetermined. This record belongs to a study of response to subunit inactivated influenza vaccine. Study findings and constraints: New T cells are recruited in small numbers by each seasonal influenza vaccination, according to the authors' suggestion.

TCRdb passed the RT-PCR reads through MiXCR, listing each CDR3 protein once. Among some 600,000 distinct CDR3 sequences listed, about 15% were seen once. Between the trimmed V and J ends, which lost 4 bases and 8 bases, there was a span of 12 bases. Looked up from germline, CDR1 is LGHNA and CDR2 is YSLEER. CDR3 length equals 14 residues. The sequencing used PBMCs from blood, collected roughly 15 days before vaccination. The V gene is TRBV4-3, the J gene TRBJ1-6, with D tentatively TRBD1 (6 bases). The TCR originated in a middle-aged man who received an inactivated influenza vaccine. The CDR3 region has the DNA TGCGCCAGCAGCCTGAGGGAGGGGGATTCACCCCTCCACTTT. Amino acids: CASSLREGDSPLHF.